Below are 28 T cell receptor beta chains sequenced from a single sample in a study of early T cells in non-severe SARS-CoV-2 infection. From the 5' RACE reads, TCRdb called clonotypes with MiXCR, one entry per CDR3 protein. The table shows tens of thousands of distinct CDR3 sequences, with roughly 8.7% occurring only once. The sequenced sample was whole blood. These receptor sequences come from an adult who was a healthcare worker with PCR-confirmed SARS-CoV-2 infection or an uninfected control (not recorded which).

This chain joins TRBV9 and TRBJ1-6, with D unresolved. Looked up from germline, CDR1 is SGDLS and CDR2 is YYNGEE. Trimming shortened V by 3 bases and J by 9 bases, and 13 bases separated the two germline ends. The CDR3 runs to 14 residues. CDR3 in DNA: TGTGCCAGCAGCGACAGTGCGGGGAGTTCACCCCTCCACTTT. Its protein is CASSDSAGSSPLHF.

CDR3 DNA: TGTGCCAGCAGCTTTATGTCTCTGAGAGATGAAAAACTGTTTTTT. It yields the protein CASSFMSLRDEKLFF. The J gene is TRBJ1-4, the V gene TRBV11-2; unclear D gene. Trimming removed 3 bases from V and 6 bases from J, with 14 bases in between. CDR1 SGHAT and CDR2 FQNNGV come from the germline V gene. The CDR3 covers 15 residues.

At least ten counts were recorded for this clonotype. The rearrangement uses TRBV7-9 and TRBJ2-5, with D perhaps matching TRBD1 (6 bases). The germline V and J ends were trimmed by 4 bases and 1 base, with 13 bases remaining between them. Germline V gene data show CDR1 as SEHNR and CDR2 as FQNEAQ (reference sequence). CDR3 length: 15 residues. The CDR3 bases are TGTGCCAGCAGCTCGGTCAGGGGTCGCCAAGAGACCCAGTACTTC. Protein product: CASSSVRGRQETQYF.

In this sample, this clonotype turned up many times. The chain links TRBV20-1 to TRBJ2-4; D is uncertain. CDR3 length equals 10 residues. The germline CDR1 and CDR2 sequences are DFQATT and SNEGSKA (reference sequence). Trimming left V 8 bases short and J 4 bases short, with 6 bases between. The CDR3 spells CSPKKNIQYF. CDR3 sequence (DNA): TGCAGTCCGAAGAAAAACATTCAGTACTTC.

The chain uses TRBV27 and TRBJ2-1; no firm D call. Germline lookup yields CDR1 MNHEY and CDR2 SMNVEV (reference sequence). V was pared by 1 base and J by 7 bases, with 11 bases between. CDR3 length: 14 residues. CDR3 region: CASSLWLRVNEQFF. The CDR3 bases are TGTGCCAGCAGTTTATGGCTTCGAGTAAATGAGCAGTTCTTC.

This clonotype was found many times. This sequence joins TRBV20-1 and TRBJ2-1; either TRBD1 or TRBD2 may supply D (5 bases each). V lost 4 bases, J lost 7 bases, and 11 bases lay in between. CDR1 and CDR2 (germline): DFQATT, SNEGSKA (reference sequence). CDR3 length equals 12 residues. Here the CDR3 DNA reads TGCAGTGCTAAACTAGGGGTTAATGAGCAGTTCTTC. Translation: CSAKLGVNEQFF.

The sample holds a few counts of this clonotype. This chain connects TRBV20-1 to TRBJ2-1, with 7 bases lining up with TRBD2. The CDR3 contains 12 residues. With 5 bases clipped from V and 5 bases from J, the junction kept 3 bases outside the gene matches. CDR1 is DFQATT, CDR2 SNEGSKA, per germline (reference sequence). The CDR3 sequence: CSAGGGNNEQFF. The CDR3 DNA is TGCAGTGCTGGGGGGGGAAACAATGAGCAGTTCTTC.

The sample holds a few counts of this clonotype. The rearrangement joins TRBV7-3 to TRBJ2-1; perhaps D is TRBD1 or TRBD2 (5 bases each). V lost 4 bases, J lost 1 base, and 14 bases lay in between. The length of the CDR3 is 16 residues. Germline V gene data show CDR1 as SGHTA and CDR2 as FQGTGA. The CDR3 DNA sequence: TGTGCCAGCAGCTCCGCCGGGACCAGTTCCTACAATGAGCAGTTCTTC. It yields the protein CASSSAGTSSYNEQFF.

Many counts were recorded for this clonotype. This chain links TRBV20-1 with TRBJ2-1, with 13 bases fitting TRBD2. From germline, CDR1 is DFQATT and CDR2 SNEGSKA (reference sequence). The CDR3 runs to 18 residues. J was trimmed by 5 bases and V by 0 bases; bases with no gene match: 10. The CDR3 sequence is CSARDPLGLAGDHNEQFF. CDR3 nucleotide sequence: TGCAGTGCTAGAGATCCTTTAGGACTAGCGGGGGACCACAATGAGCAGTTCTTC.

This clonotype was detected many times. This CDR3 reads CSVAGTASYQETQYF. The CDR3 DNA sequence: TGCAGCGTTGCAGGGACAGCATCGTACCAAGAGACCCAGTACTTC. V and J are TRBV29-1 and TRBJ2-5; 7 bases fit TRBD1. The CDR3 length is 15 residues. The V gene end was trimmed by 4 bases and the J gene end by 0 bases; junction bases not matched to a gene: 8. The V gene's germline CDR1 is SQVTM and CDR2 ANQGSEA.

This clonotype was observed many times. This chain connects TRBV11-2 to TRBJ2-1; D is undetermined. CDR1 and CDR2 (germline): SGHAT, FQNNGV. The CDR3 extends over 13 amino acids. Trimming took 2 bases from V and 4 from J, leaving 6 bases between them. The CDR3: CASSLSGYNEQFF. Written as DNA, the CDR3 is TGTGCCAGCAGCTTATCTGGGTACAATGAGCAGTTCTTC.

This clonotype was counted at least ten times. The chain uses TRBV20-1 and TRBJ1-4, with D perhaps TRBD1 (6 bases). CDR3 length: 14 residues. Between the trimmed V and J ends, which lost 5 bases and 8 bases, there was a span of 18 bases. The germline V gene encodes CDR1 DFQATT and CDR2 SNEGSKA (reference sequence). Here the CDR3 reads CSAAPGEGGEKLFF. CDR3 bases: TGCAGTGCTGCCCCAGGGGAGGGGGGGGAAAAACTGTTTTTT.

This clonotype was seen many times. The genes are TRBV15 and TRBJ2-1; D may match TRBD1 or TRBD2 (5 bases each). Trimming removed 0 bases from V and 7 bases from J, with 19 bases in between. Germline assignment: CDR1 LNHNV and CDR2 YYDKDF (reference sequence). CDR3 length equals 17 residues. CDR3 sequence reads: CATSRDRARDPRNEQFF. The CDR3 DNA follows: TGTGCCACCAGCAGAGATCGGGCCCGGGACCCACGGAATGAGCAGTTCTTC.

Many counts were recorded for this clonotype. This chain uses TRBV2 with TRBJ1-6, with 9 bases matching TRBD1. Germline values: CDR1 SNHLY, CDR2 FYNNEI. The J segment lost 13 bases and the V segment lost 0 bases, leaving 4 bases of the junction unmatched. The CDR3 sequence is 14 residues long. The CDR3 DNA reads as TGTGCCAGCAGTGAAGCCCGGGACAGGGCGCCCCTCCACTTT. This encodes CASSEARDRAPLHF.

This clonotype was detected ten times or more. The chain has TRBV5-1 and TRBJ2-5, with 13 bases matching TRBD2. CDR3 length equals 16 residues. V gave up 4 bases and J gave up 4 bases; unmatched junction bases: 7. Germline assignment: CDR1 SGHRS and CDR2 YFSETQ. CDR3 sequence reads: CASSLRTSGRLETQYF. DNA for the CDR3: TGCGCCAGCAGCCTCAGGACTAGCGGGAGATTAGAGACCCAGTACTTC.

In its sample, this clonotype was seen many times. The chain has TRBV5-1 and TRBJ1-6, with D possibly matching TRBD1 (5 bases). V lost 5 bases and J lost 8, with 14 bases in between. Germline V gives CDR1 SGHRS, CDR2 YFSETQ. The CDR3 has 14 amino acids. The CDR3 coding sequence is TGCGCCAGCAGTCGGGACGGCGGGTATTCACCCCTCCACTTT. Protein: CASSRDGGYSPLHF.

The chain uses TRBV29-1 and TRBJ2-2; D might be TRBD2 (5 bases). Trimming pared 7 bases from V and 4 bases from J, leaving 16 bases between. CDR3 size: 14 residues. The germline V gene has CDR1 SQVTM and CDR2 ANQGSEA. This chain's CDR3 is CSGRTGYSTGELFF. DNA of the CDR3: TGCAGCGGTAGGACGGGATATAGCACCGGGGAGCTGTTTTTT.

This clonotype has a single count. The chain carries TRBV9 and TRBJ1-4; D remains ambiguous. Trimming shortened V by 2 bases and J by 0 bases, and 11 bases separated the two germline ends. There are 16 residues in the CDR3. CDR1 is SGDLS and CDR2 is YYNGEE in the germline V gene. CDR3: CASSVGAGPTNEKLFF. In DNA form, the CDR3 reads TGTGCCAGCAGCGTCGGAGCAGGACCAACTAATGAAAAACTGTTTTTT.

This clonotype has a count of ten or more. The CDR3 is CASRSDYLEQYF. In DNA, the CDR3 is TGTGCCAGCAGATCGGACTACCTCGAGCAGTACTTC. The gene calls are TRBV6-2 or TRBV6-3 and TRBJ2-7; possibly TRBD2 for D (6 bases). The CDR3 sequence is 12 residues long. The ends were cut back, 6 bases at V and 6 bases at J, with 12 bases in the middle. Germline V gene sequence: CDR1 MNHEY, CDR2 SVGEGT.

This clonotype was recorded many times. The chain joins TRBV2 to TRBJ1-1; D remains ambiguous. Trimming stripped 6 bases from V and 1 base from J, with 6 bases between. The length of the CDR3 is 12 residues. Germline V CDR1 and CDR2: SNHLY, FYNNEI. This CDR3 reads CASRRENTEAFF. The CDR3 DNA reads as TGTGCCAGCAGACGGGAGAACACTGAAGCTTTCTTT.

V and J are TRBV2 and TRBJ1-5; 7 positions match TRBD1. The germline V gene encodes CDR1 SNHLY and CDR2 FYNNEI. CDR3 length: 13 residues. J was trimmed by 2 bases and V by 7 bases; bases with no gene match: 2. The CDR3 sequence is CASTTGGNQPQHF. The CDR3 nucleotides read TGTGCCAGCACTACAGGGGGCAATCAGCCCCAGCATTTT.

This chain links TRBV9 with TRBJ1-1; D perhaps matches TRBD1 (5 bases). The CDR3 length is 15 residues. The ends were cut back, 0 bases at V and 4 bases at J, with 13 bases in the middle. In germline, CDR1 is SGDLS, CDR2 YYNGEE. The CDR3 region has the DNA TGTGCCAGCAGCGTAGGAGGGACGCGCTCCACTGAAGCTTTCTTT. It yields the protein CASSVGGTRSTEAFF.

This clonotype was recorded at least ten times. V usage is TRBV20-1 and J usage is TRBJ2-4; D remains unclear. Germline assignment: CDR1 DFQATT and CDR2 SNEGSKA (reference sequence). V was shortened by 1 base and J by 3 bases, with 7 bases between the two germline ends. CDR3 length equals 13 residues. CDR3 region: CSARGWDKNIQYF. The CDR3 region has the DNA TGCAGTGCTAGAGGGTGGGACAAAAACATTCAGTACTTC.

This clonotype was detected ten times or more. The rearrangement joins TRBV29-1 to TRBJ2-7; TRBD2 matches at 11 bases. Germline loops: CDR1 SQVTM, CDR2 ANQGSEA. J was trimmed by 0 bases and V by 7 bases; bases with no gene match: 2. This CDR3 contains 13 residues. The CDR3 DNA sequence: TGCAGCGCAGGGACTAGCGGCTCCTACGAGCAGTACTTC. It yields the protein CSAGTSGSYEQYF.

The chain is built from TRBV29-1 and TRBJ2-1; 10 bases align to TRBD2. CDR1 and CDR2 (germline): SQVTM, ANQGSEA. Trimming at V came to 4 bases and at J to 0 bases, leaving 6 bases not matched to a gene. CDR3 size: 16 residues. In DNA, the CDR3 is TGCAGCGTTGGCAGGGTAGCGGGAGGCTCCTACAATGAGCAGTTCTTC. Residues: CSVGRVAGGSYNEQFF.

At least ten counts were recorded for this clonotype. This chain's CDR3 is CASSYSSSGGPRNTQYF. CDR3 coding DNA: TGTGCCAGCAGTTACTCGAGTAGCGGGGGTCCCCGGAATACGCAGTATTTT. V gene TRBV6-6 combines with J gene TRBJ2-3, with 9 bases aligning to TRBD2. Germline CDR1 is MNHNY and CDR2 is SVGAGI (reference sequence). CDR3 length: 17 residues. V shed 0 bases and J 7 bases; nucleotides not matched to a gene: 11.

CDR3 DNA sequence: TGTGCCATCAGCAAACTGTTGACAGGGGGCGAAGGGAACGAGCAGTACTTC. As protein: CAISKLLTGGEGNEQYF. V usage is TRBV10-3 and J usage is TRBJ2-7; 10 bases fit TRBD1. CDR1 is ENHRY, CDR2 SYGVKD, per germline. The CDR3 covers 17 residues. Trimming removed 6 bases from V and 5 bases from J; junction bases left unmatched: 16.

This clonotype was observed a few times. V gene TRBV10-3 combines with J gene TRBJ1-1, with D uncertain. Trimming took 6 bases from V and 8 from J, leaving 13 bases between them. This CDR3 spans 12 amino acids. The V gene's germline CDR1 is ENHRY and CDR2 SYGVKD. For the CDR3, the DNA is TGTGCCATCAGCTTTGGAGCTTCGGAAGCTTTCTTT. Its translation is CAISFGASEAFF.